The T cell receptor (beta chain) under discussion was sequenced for a study of graft-versus-host responses after intestinal transplantation. Profiling relied on immunoSEQ multiplex PCR, and the TCRdb table lists in-frame clones only, not all of them. The sample holds 80,000 to 100,000 clones, approximately 90% seen once. This CDR3 spans 16 amino acids. V lost 0 bases and J 3 bases, leaving 11 bases between the germline ends. The germline gives CDR1 LNHNV, CDR2 YYDKDF (reference sequence). Details on this clone: The target antigen is unknown.

Points from the study as a whole: GvH clones occurred in recipient marrow; some first appeared in ileum or blood. Graft-versus-host to host-versus-graft clonal ratios in allografts were high in patients with graft-donor T cell macrochimerism.

The receptor comes from a human donor who received an intestinal transplant. The genes are TRBV15 and TRBJ1-4; D perhaps matches TRBD1 (5 bases). Material: unstimulated CD4+ T cells sorted from spleen or lymph node cells, obtained before intestinal transplant. The DNA of the CDR3 is TGTGCCACCAGCAGAGATCAAGGGGCTGCTAATGAAAAACTGTTTTTT. This codes for CATSRDQGAANEKLFF. Drawing the rest from reference TRBV15 and TRBJ1-4, the complete variable domain is DAMVIQNPRYQVTQFGKPVTLSCSQTLNHNVMYWYQQKSSQAPKLLFHYYDKDFNNEADTPDNFQSRRPNTSFCFLDIRSPGLGDTAMYLCATSRDQGAANEKLFFGSGTQLSVL.